This T cell receptor (beta chain) derives from a study of cytomegalovirus exposure and HLA in healthy donors. Study findings and constraints: The authors later linked a missense DCLRE1C variant to TCR beta V- and J-gene trimming. According to a later analysis, most TCR beta chains associated with CMV appeared HLA-restricted.

Both 60 Vbeta primers and 13 Jbeta primers went into the PCR. Methods used by the authors: Among the unique TCR beta chains that a later analysis counted, some 73 million in all, about 12 million were shared. Assay used: immunoSEQ multiplex PCR; TCRdb lists only in-frame clones, some missing. That table supplies the V and J calls and clone size; D and trimming were determined from the DNA. The repertoire consists of about 67,000 clones, with 68% occurring once and the leading ten covering 2% to 2.5%. In nominal health when sampled, donors likely had unrecorded immune exposures nonetheless. This clone has just a few counts. Its antigen is unknown. Germline-derived CDR1 and CDR2 are SGHDT and YYEEEE. The V segment lost 3 bases and the J segment 4 bases; nucleotides outside the gene matches: 5. The length of the CDR3 is 16 residues.

This clonotype was sampled from a woman aged 25 to 39 in good health and CMV-seronegative. This chain links TRBV5-6 with TRBJ2-2, with 11 nucleotides matching TRBD2. The sample consisted of PBMCs. The CDR3 DNA reads TGTGCCAGCAGCTGGGGACTAGCGGTCTCCACCGGGGAGCTGTTTTTT. Encoded protein: CASSWGLAVSTGELFF.